Following are 5 T cell receptor beta chains from one sample sequenced in a study of blood T cell repertoires in COVID-19. The method was immunoSEQ multiplex PCR; TCRdb's version includes in-frame clones alone and lacks a portion of them. Of approximately 84,000 clones detected, almost 90% appear once; the ten largest clones hold around 1.5%. Material for sequencing was peripheral blood. Receptors were obtained from a human donor with active COVID-19. The donor label of this sample is uncertain.

The count of this clone is one. The chain recombines TRBV5-1 with TRBJ2-3, with 10 bases identical to TRBD2. In germline, CDR1 is SGHRS, CDR2 YFSETQ. The ends lost 1 base at V and 4 bases at J; junction bases unmatched: 6. The length of the CDR3 is 16 residues. CDR3 DNA sequence: TGCGCCAGCAGCTTGCCTAGCGGGGGAGCATCAGATACGCAGTATTTT. It encodes CASSLPSGGASDTQYF.

This chain links TRBV5-4 with TRBJ2-3, with 10 bases fitting TRBD2. After removal of 0 bases from V and 5 bases from J, the junction contained 9 bases not matched to a gene. Germline CDR1 and CDR2: SGHNT and YYREEE (reference sequence). The CDR3 spans 17 residues. CDR3 coding DNA: TGTGCCAGCAGCTTGGATTCGTTCCTAGCGGGGGAAGATACGCAGTATTTT. Encoded protein: CASSLDSFLAGEDTQYF.

The V call is TRBV6-6, the J call TRBJ1-1; D possibly corresponds to TRBD1 (5 bases). The germline V gene encodes CDR1 MNHNY and CDR2 SVGAGI (reference sequence). Trimming left V 0 bases short and J 0 bases short, with 8 bases between. The CDR3 extends over 15 amino acids. The CDR3 region has the DNA TGTGCCAGCAGTTACTCGAAGGGGTTGAACACTGAAGCTTTCTTT. Encoded protein: CASSYSKGLNTEAFF.

This chain connects TRBV18 to TRBJ1-3; 8 bases line up with TRBD1. The CDR3 covers 15 residues. Germline assignment: CDR1 KGHSH and CDR2 LQKENI. With V trimmed by 5 bases and J by 4 bases, 7 bases remained unmatched. CDR3 sequence: CASSVDRVTGNTIYF. CDR3 coding DNA: TGTGCCAGCTCAGTGGACAGGGTGACGGGAAACACCATATATTTT.

J is TRBJ2-3 and V is TRBV9, with TRBD2 identical over 9 bases. This CDR3 contains 15 residues. Unmatched junction bases numbered 7, after V lost 5 bases and J lost 3 bases. Looked up from germline, CDR1 is SGDLS and CDR2 is YYNGEE. This CDR3 reads CASRRAGGQTDTQYF. The CDR3 nucleotides read TGTGCCAGCAGACGGGCGGGGGGGCAGACAGATACGCAGTATTTT.